The present entry profiles one T cell receptor (beta chain) with its context. Its matching antigen is unknown. These data originate in a study of cytomegalovirus exposure and HLA in healthy donors. About the research overall: In a later analysis, the roughly 120 validation repertoires were reported to have used the same platform as the approximately 690 first-cohort repertoires. Study results and caveats: Across donors, most TCRs were seen rarely, yet some public ones were widespread. Per published reports, the classifier diagnosed cytomegalovirus status with high specificity and sensitivity. Cytomegalovirus association was assigned to more than 150 TCR beta chains.

Sequencing was performed with immunoSEQ multiplex PCR; in TCRdb, only in-frame clones are kept and a portion is missing. Of approximately 59,000 clones in the sample, around 93% are singletons; the top ten hold more than 1.5%. V lost 5 bases to trimming and J lost 7 bases, with 17 bases between them. Per germline, CDR1 MRHNA and CDR2 SNTAGT. The CDR3 extends over 14 amino acids. V is TRBV6-4 and J is TRBJ1-1; weak D call: TRBD1 (5 bases). This TCR came from a woman between 18 and 30 years old in good health and CMV-seropositive. What was sequenced was PBMCs. The CDR3 region has the DNA TGTGCCAGCAGTTCCCGGGATGGGGGGGGTGAAGCTTTCTTT. Protein sequence: CASSSRDGGGEAFF.